One sample yielded the 12 T cell receptor beta chains listed below, sequenced in a study of type 1 and type 2 diabetes patients (dated by TCRdb to the mid-2010s). Sequencing relied on an Illumina MiSeq. Genomic DNA from sorted T cell subsets served as template for TCRbeta CDR3 amplification. The TCRbeta CDR3 region was amplified by multiplex PCR with 30 forward and 13 reverse primers. TCRdb reprocessed the public reads (quality trimming at Q25 with fastp, clone calling with MiXCR) and kept in-frame beta chains. Under each unique CDR3 protein, matching rows form one entry showing the most common genes and DNA. For this sample the table gives a few hundred thousand distinct CDR3 sequences, of which more than 45% were detected only once. The top ten clones comprise roughly 15% of the sample. The source material was peripheral blood mononuclear cells (PBMCs). All receptors derive from a man younger than 30 with type 2 diabetes.

The V gene is TRBV2, the J gene TRBJ1-5; possible D gene TRBD1, 6 bases. This CDR3 comprises 13 residues. Germline-derived CDR1 and CDR2 are SNHLY and FYNNEI. The ends were cut back, 5 bases at V and 2 bases at J, with 7 bases in the middle. DNA for the CDR3: TGTGCCAGCAGTAGACAGGGCAATCAGCCCCAGCATTTT. Translation: CASSRQGNQPQHF.

This clonotype was found a few times. The V call is TRBV19, the J call TRBJ2-5, with TRBD1 matching 9 bases. CDR3 length equals 15 residues. V shed 10 bases and J 3 bases; nucleotides not matched to a gene: 12. Germline V gives CDR1 LNHDA, CDR2 SQIVND (reference sequence). CDR3 sequence reads: CATRPDRGIKETQYF. CDR3 sequence (DNA): TGTGCCACTCGACCCGACAGGGGGATTAAAGAGACCCAGTACTTC.

The chain uses TRBV20-1 and TRBJ2-5; maybe TRBD2 (6 bases). The germline CDR1 and CDR2 sequences are DFQATT and SNEGSKA (reference sequence). Trimming pared 0 bases from V and 0 bases from J, leaving 11 bases between. The CDR3 consists of 15 residues. CDR3 coding DNA: TGCAGTGCTAGAGACCCGGGGGAGCACCAAGAGACCCAGTACTTC. The encoded protein is CSARDPGEHQETQYF.

This clonotype came up many times. The rearrangement uses TRBV15 and TRBJ2-5, with D hard to call. With 0 bases removed from V and 5 bases from J, the gap between germline ends came to 4 bases. CDR3 length equals 12 residues. Looked up from germline, CDR1 is LNHNV and CDR2 is YYDKDF (reference sequence). CDR3 coding DNA: TGTGCCACCAGCAGAGAGCAGGAGACCCAGTACTTC. It yields the protein CATSREQETQYF.

This clonotype occurred a few times. J is TRBJ2-7 and V is TRBV20-1; 7 bases map to TRBD2. In germline, CDR1 is DFQATT, CDR2 SNEGSKA (reference sequence). Unmatched junction bases numbered 6, after V lost 2 bases and J lost 2 bases. The CDR3 extends over 14 amino acids. The CDR3 spells CSARPPSGTYEQYF. CDR3 coding DNA: TGCAGTGCTAGACCCCCGAGCGGGACCTACGAGCAGTACTTC.

The sample holds many counts of this clonotype. The chain employs TRBV10-1 and TRBJ2-3; 7 bases align to TRBD2. The V gene end was trimmed by 6 bases and the J gene end by 2 bases; junction bases not matched to a gene: 2. From germline, CDR1 is WNHNN and CDR2 SYGVQD (reference sequence). This CDR3 is 13 amino acids long. CDR3 amino acids: CASRSGTTDTQYF. Here the CDR3 DNA reads TGCGCCAGCAGGAGCGGGACCACAGATACGCAGTATTTT.

This clonotype was detected ten times or more. The rearrangement uses TRBV7-2 and TRBJ2-5; no definite D call. Trimming took 3 bases from V and 5 from J, leaving 10 bases between them. The CDR3 has 13 amino acids. CDR1 SGHTA and CDR2 FQGNSA come from the germline V gene. The CDR3 DNA reads as TGTGCCAGCAGCTTTTCGGGTGGGGAGACCCAGTACTTC. It encodes CASSFSGGETQYF.

The rearrangement joins TRBV2 to TRBJ2-6; 9 nucleotides match TRBD1. Germline CDR1 and CDR2: SNHLY and FYNNEI. After removal of 6 bases from V and 2 bases from J, the junction contained 5 bases not matched to a gene. CDR3 length: 16 amino acids. CDR3 sequence (DNA): TGTGCCAGCAGCCCCGGGACAGGGCCTGGGGCCAACGTCCTGACTTTC. Amino acid sequence: CASSPGTGPGANVLTF.

The chain couples TRBV6-6 to TRBJ1-1; 7 bases align to TRBD1. The junction had 4 bases not matched to a gene; V was cut back by 4 bases and J by 5 bases. CDR1 is MNHNY, CDR2 SVGAGI, per germline (reference sequence). This CDR3 region has 13 residues. The CDR3 here is CASSFTGVTEAFF. The CDR3 nucleotides read TGTGCCAGCAGTTTTACAGGGGTGACTGAAGCTTTCTTT.

The rearrangement joins TRBV30 to TRBJ2-1, with a tentative D call TRBD1 (6 bases). The CDR3 consists of 13 residues. V was cut by 0 bases and J by 8 bases, with 11 bases left in between. The V gene's germline CDR1 is GTSNPN and CDR2 SVGIG (reference sequence). As DNA, the CDR3 is TGTGCCTGGAGTGTAACAGGGTCCGATGAGCAGTTCTTC. Translating it yields CAWSVTGSDEQFF.

This clonotype was recorded many times. V gene TRBV15 combines with J gene TRBJ2-7; possibly TRBD1 for D (7 bases). CDR3 length equals 17 residues. From germline, CDR1 is LNHNV and CDR2 YYDKDF (reference sequence). V was pared by 1 base and J by 4 bases, with 20 bases between. The CDR3 sequence is CATSRGEDRLDGYEQYF. CDR3 nucleotides: TGTGCCACCAGCAGAGGGGAGGACAGGCTGGATGGTTACGAGCAGTACTTC.

There are a few counts of this clonotype. This chain uses TRBV4-3 with TRBJ2-7; possibly TRBD2 for D (6 bases). V dropped 0 bases and J dropped 1 base, with 10 bases sitting between them. This CDR3 has 15 amino acids. Germline CDR1 reads LGHNA; CDR2 reads YSLEER. The CDR3 spells CASSQERGLSYEQYF. The DNA for the CDR3 is TGCGCCAGCAGCCAAGAACGCGGACTATCCTACGAGCAGTACTTC.